The clone carrying this TCR beta chain was seen only a few times. Its antigen is still unknown. The record originates from a study of T cell repertoires in cytomegalovirus infection. TCRdb independently ran MiXCR on the reads; one entry per CDR3 protein. The sample has about 740,000 distinct CDR3 sequences, 35% to 45% seen once; the top ten hold around 3%. General study findings and limits: HLA-C-restricted CMV-specific TCR beta clonotypes were dominant in the ex vivo response. CMV carriers with the relevant HLA were identified by cumulative public TCR beta family frequency.

The germline CDR1 and CDR2 sequences are LNHNV and YYDKDF (reference sequence). The V gene end was trimmed by 3 bases and the J gene end by 7 bases; junction bases not matched to a gene: 7. CDR3 length equals 14 residues. V gene TRBV15 combines with J gene TRBJ1-1; 8 nucleotides line up with TRBD1. Sequencing was carried out using PBMCs. This clonotype was sampled from a human donor in good health (CMV status not recorded). Some clones in this sample may be carry-over from other donors' samples. The CDR3 loop reads CATSRGGDRSEAFF. CDR3 bases: TGTGCCACCAGCAGGGGGGGGGACAGGAGTGAAGCTTTCTTT.